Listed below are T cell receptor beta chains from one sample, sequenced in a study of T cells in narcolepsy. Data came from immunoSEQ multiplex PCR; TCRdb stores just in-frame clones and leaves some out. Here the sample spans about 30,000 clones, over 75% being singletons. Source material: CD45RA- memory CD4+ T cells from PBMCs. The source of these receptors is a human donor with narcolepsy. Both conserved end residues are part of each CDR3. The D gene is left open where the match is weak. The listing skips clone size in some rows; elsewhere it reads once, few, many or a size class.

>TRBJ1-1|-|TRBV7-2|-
CASSPTTSNTEAFF
TGTGCCAGCAGCCCAACGACGTCTAACACTGAAGCTTTCTTT
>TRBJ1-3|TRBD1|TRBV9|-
CASSPRTGLTGNTIYF
TGTGCCAGCAGCCCACGGACAGGCCTAACTGGAAACACCATATATTTT
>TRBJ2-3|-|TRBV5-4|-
CASSTGLRGADTDTQYF
TGTGCCAGCAGCACCGGCCTACGGGGGGCGGATACAGATACGCAGTATTTT
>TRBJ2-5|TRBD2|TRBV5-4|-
CASSLAGRGAQETQYF
TGTGCCAGCAGCTTGGCCGGGAGGGGGGCCCAAGAGACCCAGTACTTC
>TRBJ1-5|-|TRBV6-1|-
CASSSGINQPQHF
TGTGCCAGCAGTTCAGGTATAAATCAGCCCCAGCATTTT
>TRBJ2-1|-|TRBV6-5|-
CASRRRGADNEQFF
TGTGCCAGCAGACGACGGGGTGCCGACAATGAGCAGTTCTTC
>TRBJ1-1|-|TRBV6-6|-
CASSYSRGVITEAFF
TGTGCCAGCAGTTACTCGAGGGGGGTAATCACTGAAGCTTTCTTT
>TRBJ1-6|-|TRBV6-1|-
CASSDGVNNSPLHF
TGTGCCAGCAGTGACGGAGTTAATAATTCACCCCTCCACTTT
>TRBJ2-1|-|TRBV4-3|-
CASSQDLAGYYNEQFF
TGCGCCAGCAGCCAAGATCTGGCGGGATACTACAATGAGCAGTTCTTC
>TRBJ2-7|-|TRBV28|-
CASSFQKYEQYF
TGTGCCAGCAGTTTCCAGAAGTACGAGCAGTACTTC
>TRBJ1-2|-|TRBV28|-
CASSPRDRLYGYTF
TGTGCCAGCAGCCCCCGTGACAGGCTCTATGGCTACACCTTC
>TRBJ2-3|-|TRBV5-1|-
CASSLGGFPDTQYF
TGCGCCAGCAGCTTGGGGGGGTTCCCAGATACGCAGTATTTT
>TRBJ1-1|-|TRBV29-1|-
CSAMGDWGRAEAFF
TGCAGCGCTATGGGGGACTGGGGGCGTGCTGAAGCTTTCTTT
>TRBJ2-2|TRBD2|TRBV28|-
CASSLFSGVTYTGELFF
TGTGCCAGCAGTTTATTTAGCGGGGTCACGTACACCGGGGAGCTGTTTTTT
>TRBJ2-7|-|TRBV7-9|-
CASSFGPGGEQYF
TGTGCCAGCAGCTTTGGGCCGGGTGGCGAGCAGTACTTC
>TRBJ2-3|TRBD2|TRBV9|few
CASSVQPLGGPDTQYF
TGTGCCAGCAGCGTCCAACCTCTGGGAGGGCCAGATACGCAGTATTTT
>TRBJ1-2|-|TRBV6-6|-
CASSYDQKYGYTF
TGTGCCAGCAGTTACGACCAGAAGTATGGCTACACCTTC
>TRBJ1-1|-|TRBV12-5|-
CASGFGVLRDTEAFF
TGTGCTAGTGGTTTCGGGGTGTTACGTGACACTGAAGCTTTCTTT
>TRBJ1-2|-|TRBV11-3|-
CASSPDSTNYGYTF
TGTGCCAGCAGCCCGGACAGCACTAACTATGGCTACACCTTC
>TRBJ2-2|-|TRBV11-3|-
CASSSREALRTGELFF
TGTGCCAGCAGCTCAAGGGAGGCCCTAAGGACCGGGGAGCTGTTTTTT
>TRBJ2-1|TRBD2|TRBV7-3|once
CASSLTRGSNEQFF
TGTGCCAGCAGCTTAACGCGGGGGTCTAATGAGCAGTTCTTC
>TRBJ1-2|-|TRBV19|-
CASSVGHQVSYGYTF
TGTGCCAGTAGTGTGGGACATCAAGTCTCCTATGGCTACACCTTC